Sequencing of this TCR beta chain was carried out in a study of control samples from healthy donors and cancer patients. The germline V gene encodes CDR1 MNHNS and CDR2 SASEGT. V shed 2 bases and J shed 2 bases, with 12 bases lying between them. This CDR3 is built from 15 residues. This table comes from immunoSEQ multiplex PCR, and its TCRdb copy is limited to in-frame clones, with some not included. This sample's table has approximately 190,000 clones. Material: blood. V usage is TRBV6-1 and J usage is TRBJ1-2, with no clear D. This receptor was identified in a young woman in good health. In DNA form, the CDR3 reads TGTGCCAGCAGTGAAATAACGATTCCGAACTATGGCTACACCTTC. It yields the protein CASSEITIPNYGYTF.